This T cell receptor (beta chain) emerged from a study of blood T cell repertoires in COVID-19 (dated by TCRdb to the early 2020s). General notes on the study: Samples covering the acute and convalescent phases of COVID-19 were provided by collaborators in the United States, Italy and Spain. The prospective study material was composed of cDNA or gDNA derived from T cells, B-cell-depleted T cells, or PBMCs. The dataset comprised deeply sampled blood TCRbeta repertoires from subjects exposed to, actively infected with, or recovered from COVID-19. A freely available public database, intended as a resource for researchers studying the immune response to SARS-CoV-2, is where the repertoires were released. Samples were obtained from the ongoing ImmuneRACE study (first 160 participants) and from roughly 1,300 subjects provided by 6 global collaborators. A de-identified subject ID, COVID-19 status, age in years and sex were almost always included in the sample metadata. HLA class I and class II types, where available, came from metadata supplied by the sample provider rather than from assay-based typing.

On this clone itself: Its recognized antigen is unknown. Base qualities are missing; no much larger clone stands one base away.

Participants in the prospective study were aged about 18 to 100 years, lived in approximately 26 United States geographic areas, and enrolled through a virtual design. Cohort assignment in the prospective study relied on participant-reported clinical history from a screening survey and a study questionnaire. Recovered participants in ImmuneRACE Cohort 3 were defined by two consecutive negative NP/OP PCR tests, clearance by a healthcare professional, or resolution of symptoms. Mobile phlebotomists in the prospective study collected whole blood, serum and a nasopharyngeal or oropharyngeal swab from every participant. Participants in the prospective study had the option to provide additional blood draws and questionnaires over a roughly 2-month period. Before DNA extraction, blood samples from the prospective study were shipped at room temperature or frozen. The cysteine opens and the phenylalanine closes a CDR3 of 14 amino acids. The DNA shown is the 42-base CDR3, in frame from base 1. Cut back by 2 bases and 4 bases, the V and J ends lie 12 bases apart. From a lookup of the germline V gene, CDR1 and CDR2 are MNHNS and SASEGT.

What the research found in general, with its limitations: The quantity of clinical and demographic metadata differed by source and by participant and was supplied without curation.

TCRbeta CDR3 regions were amplified from genomic DNA by means of the immunoSEQ Assay, a bias-controlled multiplex PCR. In the source study's methods: Nucleated cell counts per sample were estimated from amplification of reference gene primers within the assay. Sequence reads were collapsed and filtered to measure the absolute abundance of every unique TCRbeta CDR3 rearrangement. For each sample, productive Simpson clonality was calculated as the square root of Simpson's diversity index across productive rearrangements. In TCRdb, the immuneACCESS table is reduced to in-frame sequences with V and J assigned. These tables do not hold every clone; where another copy was compared, an unresolved V gene accounts for under half, and the others remain unexplained. V, J and clone size derive from that table, while D and trimming were established from the DNA sequence. The sample contains 300,000 to 350,000 clones, roughly 87% of them found a single time. Roughly 1% of the sample lies in the top ten.

Sequenced material: PBMCs or T cells enriched from blood (not recorded which). The rearranged segments are TRBV6-1 and TRBJ2-7, with the D gene too uncertain to name. This clonotype was obtained from a woman under 40 who had recovered from COVID-19. Read as DNA, the sequence is TGTGCCAGCAGTGAATCATTTGCGGAGTACGAGCAGTACTTC. Its translation is CASSESFAEYEQYF.